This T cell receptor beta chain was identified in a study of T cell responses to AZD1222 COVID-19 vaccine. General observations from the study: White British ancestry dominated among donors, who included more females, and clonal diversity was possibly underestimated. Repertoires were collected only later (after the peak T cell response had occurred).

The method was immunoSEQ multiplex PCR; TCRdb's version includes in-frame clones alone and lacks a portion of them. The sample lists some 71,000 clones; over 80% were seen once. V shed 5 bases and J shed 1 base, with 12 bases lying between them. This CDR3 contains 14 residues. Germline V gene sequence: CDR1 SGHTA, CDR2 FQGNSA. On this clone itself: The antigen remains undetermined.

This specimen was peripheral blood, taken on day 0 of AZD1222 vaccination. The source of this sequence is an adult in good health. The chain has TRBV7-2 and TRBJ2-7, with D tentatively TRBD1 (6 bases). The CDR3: CASSHDRRSYEQYF. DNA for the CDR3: TGTGCCAGCAGCCATGACAGGCGGTCCTACGAGCAGTACTTC.